This T cell receptor (beta chain) was observed in a study of blood T cell repertoires in COVID-19. This clone was observed once. TCRdb's table, derived via immunoSEQ multiplex PCR, lists solely in-frame clones and lacks some. The table has about 49,000 clones, about 87% seen once. The length of the CDR3 is 14 residues. Germline lookup yields CDR1 SGHTA and CDR2 FQGNSA. Trimming left V 4 bases short and J 4 bases short, with 13 bases between. The chain is built from TRBV7-2 and TRBJ1-1; tentative D call: TRBD1 (5 bases). Sequenced: peripheral blood. The sequence came from a woman of 80 years or more with COVID-19, enrolled during active disease. The CDR3 coding sequence is TGTGCCAGCAGCTCATTTATGGGGGGCACTGAAGCTTTCTTT. Residues: CASSSFMGGTEAFF. Full variable domain (outside the CDR3, taken from reference TRBV7-2 and TRBJ1-1): GAGVSQSPSNKVTEKGKDVELRCDPISGHTALYWYRQSLGQGLEFLIYFQGNSAPDKSGLPSDRFSAERTGGSVSTLTIQRTQQEDSAVYLCASSSFMGGTEAFFGQGTRLTVV.